The 22 T cell receptor beta chains listed next were all sequenced from one sample in a study of blood T cells in healthy people across ages. Then a second PCR, running roughly 6 to 11 cycles, was carried out with a sample-barcoded 5' primer and a J-beta primer mix. From the 5' RACE reads, TCRdb called clonotypes with MiXCR, one entry per CDR3 protein. The sample lists approximately 800,000 distinct CDR3 sequences; 62% were seen once. Sequencing input: blood. Every receptor here comes from a man aged 25 to 40 in good health.

This chain joins TRBV20-1 and TRBJ1-5; D ambiguous. The V end was cut by 3 bases, the J end by 5 bases, with 14 bases between. The CDR3 contains 14 residues. In germline, CDR1 is DFQATT, CDR2 SNEGSKA (reference sequence). The CDR3 DNA sequence: TGCAGTGCTAGGGGGAGATTGAGGGATCAGCCCCAGCATTTT. The encoded protein is CSARGRLRDQPQHF.

Remarks on this clonotype: Here the CDR3 omits its conserved ending phenylalanine or tryptophan, so a read error is the likely source. V and J are TRBV12-3 or TRBV12-4 and TRBJ2-3; 11 nucleotides line up with TRBD2. The CDR3 contains 15 residues. Losses at the gene ends were 5 bases for V and 5 bases for J; bases not matched to a gene: 6. CDR3 nucleotides: TGTGCCAGCAGTCAGACTAGCGGGGTAGGAGATACGCAGTATTCT. This sequence encodes CASSQTSGVGDTQYS.

This chain connects TRBV29-1 to TRBJ2-7, with TRBD2 as a possible D gene (6 bases). The germline CDR1 and CDR2 sequences are SQVTM and ANQGSEA. Trimming removed 0 bases at V and 5 bases at J, with 14 bases between. The CDR3 sequence is 14 residues long. CDR3: CSVEDRAGTNEQYF. DNA for the CDR3: TGCAGCGTTGAAGATCGGGCGGGGACCAACGAGCAGTACTTC.

The chain joins TRBV21-1 to TRBJ2-5; the table's D gene call, TRBD2, was not cross checked with the DNA. The DNA end favors TRBJ2-7, so the J call may be wrong. TRBV21-1 is termed a pseudogene. The CDR3 runs to 14 residues. CDR3 nucleotides: TGTGCCAGCAGCAAGGTAGGATCGGAGGACGAGCAGTACTTC. Translating gives CASSKVGSEDEQYF.

The V gene is TRBV10-3, the J gene TRBJ2-1, with D possibly matching TRBD1 (7 bases). The CDR3 has 13 residues. In germline, CDR1 is ENHRY, CDR2 SYGVKD. V lost 6 bases and J 7 bases, leaving 13 bases between the germline ends. Written as DNA, the CDR3 is TGTGCCATCAGGGAGGGGGCTGAGAATGAGCAGTTCTTC. It specifies CAIREGAENEQFF.

The chain links TRBV3-1 to TRBJ2-1, with 7 bases that match TRBD2. CDR1 and CDR2 from the germline V gene are LGHDT and YNNKEL (reference sequence). The V segment lost 3 bases and the J segment 6 bases; nucleotides outside the gene matches: 5. The CDR3 is 14 amino acids. CDR3 coding DNA: TGTGCCAGCAGCCAGTTCCCGGGGGGCAATGAGCAGTTCTTC. Amino acid sequence: CASSQFPGGNEQFF.

CDR3 sequence reads: CASSQGTGGPSNQPQHF. In DNA, the CDR3 is TGTGCCAGCAGCCAAGGGACAGGGGGACCTAGCAATCAGCCCCAGCATTTT. The chain combines TRBV4-2 with TRBJ1-5, with 10 positions matching TRBD1. V lost 1 base to trimming and J lost 0 bases; unmatched junction nucleotides: 3. The CDR3 contains 17 residues. CDR1 LGHNA and CDR2 YNFKEQ come from the germline V gene.

This clonotype has only a few counts. CDR3 coding DNA: TGTGCCAGCCTGGCCGTTCTGGGGGGAAAGGGAATTAGCTGGAGCAATGAGCAGTTCTTC. This sequence encodes CASLAVLGGKGISWSNEQFF. The chain uses TRBV12-3 or TRBV12-4 and TRBJ2-1; a possible D gene is TRBD2 (6 bases). The CDR3 is 20 residues long. The V gene lost 8 bases and the J gene lost 6 bases, with 35 bases spanning the gap.

The genes are TRBV10-3 and TRBJ1-1, with D uncertain. Germline V CDR1 and CDR2: ENHRY, SYGVKD. This CDR3 has 13 residues. Trimming shortened V by 9 bases and J by 1 base, and 12 bases separated the two germline ends. The CDR3 protein is CAIWVQQNTEAFF. DNA for the CDR3: TGTGCCATTTGGGTACAGCAGAACACTGAAGCTTTCTTT.

J is TRBJ2-7 and V is TRBV28; D may be TRBD2 (7 bases). CDR1 and CDR2 from the germline V gene are MDHEN and SYDVKM. The length of the CDR3 is 15 residues. V lost 6 bases, J lost 4 bases, and 19 bases lay in between. CDR3 bases: TGTGCCAGCAGGCTGGGAGGGGGGGCGGCTTACGAGCAGTACTTC. This sequence encodes CASRLGGGAAYEQYF.

The chain links TRBV20-1 to TRBJ1-4; 7 bases line up with TRBD1. This CDR3 is built from 11 residues. Losses at the gene ends were 5 bases for V and 8 bases for J; bases not matched to a gene: 2. Germline CDR1 DFQATT, CDR2 SNEGSKA (reference sequence). CDR3 sequence (DNA): TGCAGTGCTCCAGGGGGAGAAAAACTGTTTTTT. Amino acid sequence: CSAPGGEKLFF.

The V gene is TRBV6-6, the J gene TRBJ1-1; 7 bases match TRBD1. With 6 bases clipped from V and 6 bases from J, the junction kept 13 bases outside the gene matches. Germline CDR1 reads MNHNY; CDR2 reads SVGAGI (reference sequence). The CDR3 contains 15 residues. CDR3 coding DNA: TGTGCCAGCAGCGACACCAGCGACAGGGCCCCTGAAGCTTTCTTT. This sequence encodes CASSDTSDRAPEAFF.

The rearrangement uses TRBV28 and TRBJ2-7; 7 bases agree with TRBD1. Trimming cost V 6 bases and J 3 bases; bases outside gene matches: 8. Germline V lookup: CDR1 MDHEN, CDR2 SYDVKM. This CDR3 is built from 14 residues. CDR3 sequence (DNA): TGTGCCAGCAGAACAGACAGGGAAAGCTACGAGCAGTACTTC. Translating it yields CASRTDRESYEQYF.

J is TRBJ2-1 and V is TRBV3-1, with 8 bases that match TRBD1. This CDR3 region has 16 residues. V was pared by 4 bases and J by 2 bases, with 7 bases of the junction left unmatched. Per the germline V gene, CDR1 is LGHDT and CDR2 is YNNKEL (reference sequence). CDR3 in DNA: TGTGCCAGCAGCCCCGGACAGGGTGCAGCCTACAATGAGCAGTTCTTC. Amino acids: CASSPGQGAAYNEQFF.

This clonotype was seen just once. The chain uses TRBV7-2 and TRBJ1-2; tentative D call: TRBD1 (5 bases). Germline V lookup: CDR1 SGHTA, CDR2 FQGNSA. The CDR3 loop spans 18 amino acids. The ends were cut back, 2 bases at V and 1 base at J, with 20 bases in the middle. CDR3 nucleotide sequence: TGTGCCAGCAGCTTAAGAGTGGAGCGACAGCCTTATAACTATGGCTACACCTTC. Protein: CASSLRVERQPYNYGYTF.

This chain links TRBV28 with TRBJ2-1; 9 bases agree with TRBD1. The CDR3 consists of 13 residues. V dropped 11 bases and J dropped 7; count of bases not matched to a gene: 9. CDR1 is MDHEN and CDR2 is SYDVKM in the germline V gene. CDR3 region: CASWDRVFNEQFF. The DNA for the CDR3 is TGTGCCTCCTGGGACAGGGTCTTTAATGAGCAGTTCTTC.

The chain couples TRBV4-2 to TRBJ1-6; D remains unclear. CDR1 is LGHNA, CDR2 YNFKEQ, per germline. This CDR3 contains 14 residues. V was shortened by 4 bases and J by 5 bases, with 9 bases between the two germline ends. The CDR3 DNA reads TGTGCCAGCAGCCGAGACGGTCATAATTCACCCCTCCACTTT. The encoded protein is CASSRDGHNSPLHF.

The CDR3 is CASSPDRGPSEQYF. As DNA, the CDR3 is TGCGCCAGCAGCCCCGACAGGGGTCCGAGCGAGCAGTACTTC. This chain joins TRBV5-1 and TRBJ2-7, with 8 bases aligning to TRBD1. Germline-derived CDR1 and CDR2 are SGHRS and YFSETQ. The CDR3 is 14 residues long. After removal of 4 bases from V and 6 bases from J, the junction contained 9 bases not matched to a gene. Together with reference TRBV5-1 and TRBJ2-7, the CDR3 gives the full variable domain: KAGVTQTPRYLIKTRGQQVTLSCSPISGHRSVSWYQQTPGQGLQFLFEYFSETQRNKGNFPGRFSGRQFSNSRSEMNVSTLELGDSALYLCASSPDRGPSEQYFGPGTRLTVT.

The chain recombines TRBV20-1 with TRBJ2-5; 10 nucleotides align to TRBD1. V shed 4 bases and J 7 bases; nucleotides not matched to a gene: 12. CDR3 length: 15 amino acids. CDR1 and CDR2 (germline): DFQATT, SNEGSKA (reference sequence). The CDR3 DNA reads TGCAGTGCTAATGCGGGACAGGGGTGGGAAGGGACCCAGTACTTC. Protein: CSANAGQGWEGTQYF.

The rearrangement links TRBV12-3 or TRBV12-4 to TRBJ2-3; 7 bases line up with TRBD1. The CDR3 is made up of 13 amino acids. Trimming cost V 7 bases and J 6 bases; bases outside gene matches: 7. CDR3 bases: TGTGCCAGCAAGGTACAGGGGTCGGATACGCAGTATTTT. Residues: CASKVQGSDTQYF.

J is TRBJ2-3 and V is TRBV20-1; 12 bases map to TRBD2. The CDR3 is made up of 14 amino acids. Germline values: CDR1 DFQATT, CDR2 SNEGSKA (reference sequence). The junction had 5 bases not matched to a gene; V was cut back by 6 bases and J by 4 bases. This CDR3 reads CSARLAGAADTQYF. Written as DNA, the CDR3 is TGCAGTGCCCGACTAGCGGGGGCAGCAGATACGCAGTATTTT.

The rearrangement joins TRBV20-1 to TRBJ2-1, with D perhaps matching TRBD2 (6 bases). CDR1 and CDR2 from the germline V gene are DFQATT and SNEGSKA (reference sequence). The length of the CDR3 is 16 residues. V lost 6 bases, J lost 1 base, and 19 bases lay in between. The CDR3 loop is CSALAILAKSYNEQFF. For the CDR3, the DNA is TGCAGTGCGCTCGCCATCCTAGCGAAGTCCTACAATGAGCAGTTCTTC.